Detailed here is one TCR beta chain. The authors' processing: The authors estimated nucleated cell counts from reference gene primer amplification. Measured with immunoSEQ multiplex PCR; TCRdb has only the in-frame clones, and not every one. Clonal size and the V and J genes are those of that table, whereas D and trimming came from the DNA. The table shows about 260,000 clones, with approximately 90% occurring only once. The data are from a study of blood T cell repertoires in COVID-19. Overall study context: PBMCs, B-cell-depleted T cells, or T cells were the source of the cDNA or gDNA that made up the material.

Self-reported history from a screening survey and questionnaire set each donor's cohort. People in the exposed group encountered a COVID-19 case within 2 weeks before entering the study. The TCR was taken from a man aged 45-60 years who had been exposed to COVID-19. The sequencing sample was made of PBMCs or T cells enriched from blood (not recorded which).

The CDR3 reads CASSPDRTNTEAFF. In DNA form, the CDR3 reads TGCGCCAGCAGCCCGGACAGGACGAACACTGAAGCTTTCTTT. V and J are TRBV5-1 and TRBJ1-1, with 7 nucleotides matching TRBD1. V was pared by 4 bases and J by 1 base, with 4 bases of the junction left unmatched. The CDR3 length is 14 residues. Germline values: CDR1 SGHRS, CDR2 YFSETQ.